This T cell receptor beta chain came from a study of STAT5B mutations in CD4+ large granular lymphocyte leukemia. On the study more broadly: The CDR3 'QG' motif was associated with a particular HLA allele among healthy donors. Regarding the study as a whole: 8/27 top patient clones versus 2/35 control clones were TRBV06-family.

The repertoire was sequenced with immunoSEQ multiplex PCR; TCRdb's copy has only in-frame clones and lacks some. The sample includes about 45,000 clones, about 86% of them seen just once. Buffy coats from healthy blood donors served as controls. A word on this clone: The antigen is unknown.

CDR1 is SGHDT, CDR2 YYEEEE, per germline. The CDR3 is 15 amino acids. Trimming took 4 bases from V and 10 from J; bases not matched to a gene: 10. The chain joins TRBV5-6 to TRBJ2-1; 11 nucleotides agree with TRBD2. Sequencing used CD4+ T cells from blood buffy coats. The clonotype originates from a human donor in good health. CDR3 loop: CASSRTRVAGGEQFF. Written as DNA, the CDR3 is TGTGCCAGCAGCCGAACCCGGGTAGCGGGAGGGGAGCAGTTCTTC. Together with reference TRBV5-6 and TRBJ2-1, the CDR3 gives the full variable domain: DAGVTQSPTHLIKTRGQQVTLRCSPKSGHDTVSWYQQALGQGPQFIFQYYEEEERQRGNFPDRFSGHQFPNYSSELNVNALLLGDSALYLCASSRTRVAGGEQFFGPGTRLTVL.